This TCR beta chain came from a study of cytomegalovirus exposure and HLA in healthy donors. Regarding the study as a whole: Among TCR sequences, most were rare, though some public TCRs appeared in many donors. The authors listed some 150 TCR beta chains as cytomegalovirus-associated.

13 Jbeta primers and 60 Vbeta primers were used for the PCR. TCRdb's table, derived via immunoSEQ multiplex PCR, lists solely in-frame clones and lacks some. The sample has about 70,000 clones. A note on this clone: The antigen remains unidentified.

This CDR3 is built from 15 residues. V was trimmed by 0 bases and J by 4 bases, leaving 14 bases between them. Germline assignment: CDR1 SGDLS and CDR2 YYNGEE. The sequencing input was PBMCs. This sequence originates from a female donor in good health and CMV-seropositive. The chain is built from TRBV9 and TRBJ2-7; TRBD2 is a possible D gene (6 bases). The CDR3 nucleotides are TGTGCCAGCAGCGTAGATCCCGGGAGTAGGTACGAGCAGTACTTC. Its translation: CASSVDPGSRYEQYF.